The entry below describes one T cell receptor (beta chain). Its antigen has not been determined. Base quality data are lacking; no much larger clone is found one base away. This entry belongs to a study of T cell responses to AZD1222 COVID-19 vaccine (dated by TCRdb to the early 2020s). Notes on the research overall: AZD1222 recipients whose second dose came at about 4 weeks and those whose second dose came at about 12 weeks were combined into one group, since spike-specific TCR depth and breadth did not differ between the two schedules. Trial participants were enrolled into age subgroups of 18-55, 56-69 and 70-plus years, which contained around 150, 28 and 57 TCR-sequenced participants, respectively. A total of approximately 230 trial participants underwent TCR sequencing, of whom some 210 received two doses of AZD1222 and approximately 25 received two doses of the MenACWY control vaccine. The study at large found these results: After two AZD1222 doses, both the breadth and the depth of spike-specific TCRs were significantly higher than at day 0 and than in MenACWY recipients. CD4 TCRs associated with the vaccine covered the entire spike protein, and the dominant responses were in regions 160-218 and 743-854. Epitopes outside the regions mutated in the B.1.351 and B.1.1.7 variants were reportedly recognized by nearly half of the unique spike-specific TCRs. Because no day 14 peak-response samples were available, repertoires were characterized only after the peak T cell response. Conclusions about previously exposed vaccinees were limited because only six AZD1222 recipients were SARS-CoV-2 seropositive at baseline. Most participants were white British and females outnumbered males, and the authors suggested that clonal diversity may have been underestimated. In the small 56-69-year group, the increase in depth fell short of significance, most likely because of low power.

V and J are truncated by 2 bases and 2 bases respectively, leaving an intervening sequence of 9 bases. From cysteine to phenylalanine, the CDR3 is 14 amino acids long. The only DNA kept is the CDR3, 42 bases in frame from the first base. The germline V gene gives CDR1 as MNHEY and CDR2 as SVGAGI. The time point label corresponds to: baseline before first vaccination. Vaccinee samples came from UK trials COV001 and COV002, including a single-blind randomized controlled phase 2/3 trial of AZD1222 (ChAdOx1 nCoV-19) in healthy adults. Trial participant PBMC samples were collected at day 0 and day 28 after the second dose for TCRbeta chain sequencing. The CDR3 regions of human TCRbeta chains were subjected to immunosequencing. As for the original processing: TCRs in the repertoires were compared against a reference library of SARS-CoV-2-specific TCRs that had been generated with the MIRA antigen-specificity platform. Breadth was defined as the fraction of unique TCRs that were SARS-CoV-2-associated. Depth was defined as the fraction of total T cells that were SARS-CoV-2-associated. Each spike-specific TCR was assigned to its reactive spike region and to a CD4 or CD8 class using the MIRA data. Log10-transformed breadth and depth values were compared by one-way ANOVA with Sidak's multiple comparisons tests. In its TCRdb copy, this immuneACCESS table keeps in-frame sequences only and misses some clones. Where compared with another copy, unresolved V genes explain less than half of these, and the others have no known cause. The V and J calls and clone size are taken from that table; D and trimming were inferred from the DNA. The sample has approximately 140,000 clones on record, nearly 95% of them singletons. The ten largest make up 5.4% of the sample.

Recombination connected TRBV6-5 to TRBJ1-1, with no D gene named confidently. The sequence was collected from an adult in good health. The material was peripheral blood, obtained on day 0 of AZD1222 vaccination. The nucleotides are TGTGCCAGCAGTTACAGCTTGAGCAACACTGAAGCTTTCTTT. It codes for CASSYSLSNTEAFF.